This record concerns one T cell receptor (beta chain) sequence. The data are from a study of blood T cell repertoires in COVID-19. Original analysis: Reference gene primers were amplified, and this amplification served to estimate nucleated cell counts. Method: immunoSEQ multiplex PCR; TCRdb's copy keeps in-frame clones and lacks some. V and J calls and clone size are as listed in that table; D and trimming were resolved from the DNA. Of hundreds of thousands of clones listed, about nine tenths are singletons. V lost 4 bases and J 2 bases, leaving 12 bases between the germline ends. Germline CDR1 reads LNHDA; CDR2 reads SQIVND (reference sequence). The CDR3 sequence is 14 residues long. Study members were between roughly 18 and 100 years old and lived in approximately 25 US regions. Participants reported their clinical history, and cohort assignment relied on those reports. For recovered donors of Cohort 3, there were two negative PCRs, clearance, or symptom resolution.

The TCR sequence derives from a man aged 55 to 70 who had recovered from COVID-19. Sequencing was performed on PBMCs or T cells enriched from blood (not recorded which). The chain couples TRBV19 to TRBJ2-7; D is possibly TRBD1 (6 bases). This CDR3 is CASSTRTATYEQYF. The DNA of the CDR3 is TGTGCCAGTAGTACGCGGACAGCTACCTACGAGCAGTACTTC.